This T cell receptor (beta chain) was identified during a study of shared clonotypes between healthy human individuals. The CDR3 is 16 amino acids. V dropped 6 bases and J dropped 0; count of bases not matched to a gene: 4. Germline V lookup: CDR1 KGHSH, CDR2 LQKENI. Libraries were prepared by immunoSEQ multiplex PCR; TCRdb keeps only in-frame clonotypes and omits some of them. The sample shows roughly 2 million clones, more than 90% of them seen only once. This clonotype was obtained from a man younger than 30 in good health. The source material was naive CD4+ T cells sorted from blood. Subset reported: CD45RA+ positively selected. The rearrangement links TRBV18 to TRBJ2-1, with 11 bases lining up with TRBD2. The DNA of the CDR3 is TGTGCCAGCTCGAGACTAGCGGGGATCTCCTACAATGAGCAGTTCTTC. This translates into CASSRLAGISYNEQFF.